These 28 T cell receptor beta chains were all obtained from the same sample, sequenced in a study of T cells in Graves' hyperthyroidism and ophthalmopathy. RNA transcripts provided the source from which TCR beta CDR3 regions were amplified. Researchers ran a first-round RT-PCR on the TCR CDR3 using the HTBI primer set. From the multiplex PCR reads, TCRdb called clonotypes with MiXCR, one entry per CDR3 protein. The profile shows around 300,000 distinct CDR3 sequences, around 15% of them singletons. The specimen was blood. All receptors come from a woman between 50 and 59 years old with Graves' hyperthyroidism that later progressed to Graves' ophthalmopathy.

This clonotype has just one count. A much more abundant neighbour one base away suggests this may be a read error. The chain is built from TRBV9 and TRBJ2-7; 7 positions match TRBD1. This CDR3 is built from 16 residues. Per the germline V gene, CDR1 is SGDLS and CDR2 is YYNGEE. CDR3 DNA sequence: TGTGCCAGCAGCCCCCAGTGGGACAGAGAGTTCTACGAGCAGTGCTTC. It specifies CASSPQWDREFYEQCF.

This clonotype has only a few counts. This rearrangement joins TRBV30 to TRBJ2-1; TRBD2 agrees at 15 bases. Germline V gives CDR1 GTSNPN, CDR2 SVGIG (reference sequence). This CDR3 contains 16 residues. Trimming cost V 5 bases and J 7 bases; bases outside gene matches: 9. The CDR3 here is CAWERGTSGRFNEQFF. The CDR3 DNA sequence: TGTGCCTGGGAACGGGGGACTAGCGGGAGGTTTAATGAGCAGTTCTTC.

The table lists this clonotype with many counts. The genes are TRBV10-3 and TRBJ2-2; the D gene is possibly TRBD2 (6 bases). The CDR3 contains 17 residues. Germline loops: CDR1 ENHRY, CDR2 SYGVKD. V lost 6 bases to trimming and J lost 1 base, with 18 bases between them. CDR3 DNA sequence: TGTGCCATCAGATCGGGCCCCTCCGGGGGGAACACCGGGGAGCTGTTTTTT. Protein product: CAIRSGPSGGNTGELFF.

This clonotype turned up a few times. The chain combines TRBV11-3 with TRBJ1-2, with unresolved D. Germline loops: CDR1 SGHNT, CDR2 YENEEA. CDR3 size: 12 residues. Trimming stripped 3 bases from V and 6 bases from J, with 8 bases between. For the CDR3, the DNA is TGTGCCAGCAGCTTTAGCGGAAATGGCTACACCTTC. Protein sequence: CASSFSGNGYTF.

The genes are TRBV7-9 and TRBJ2-1; 12 bases fit TRBD2. CDR1 is SEHNR and CDR2 is FQNEAQ in the germline V gene (reference sequence). The CDR3 is 18 residues long. V trimming: 4 bases; J trimming: 3 bases; junction bases outside the gene matches: 10. In nucleotides, the CDR3 is TGTGCCAGCAGCTCTCGGACTAGCGGGAAACCGGGCTACAATGAGCAGTTCTTC. Residues: CASSSRTSGKPGYNEQFF.

This clonotype was counted ten times or more. The chain carries TRBV18 and TRBJ2-2; 8 nucleotides line up with TRBD1. The V gene's germline CDR1 is KGHSH and CDR2 LQKENI. V lost 6 bases, J lost 8 bases, and 11 bases stayed unmatched. This CDR3 has 15 residues. CDR3 DNA: TGTGCCAGCTCCTCCGGGACAGGACATTCTGGGGAGCTGTTTTTT. It codes for CASSSGTGHSGELFF.

The V and J genes are TRBV5-1 and TRBJ1-2; TRBD1 might be the D (5 bases). The germline V gene encodes CDR1 SGHRS and CDR2 YFSETQ. The V end lost 0 bases, the J end lost 4 bases, and 13 bases lay between the germline ends. The CDR3 has 15 residues. The CDR3 loop is CASSLGDSGGYGYTF. The CDR3 DNA follows: TGCGCCAGCAGCTTGGGTGACTCCGGGGGCTATGGCTACACCTTC. Complete variable domain (other parts from reference TRBV5-1 and TRBJ1-2): KAGVTQTPRYLIKTRGQQVTLSCSPISGHRSVSWYQQTPGQGLQFLFEYFSETQRNKGNFPGRFSGRQFSNSRSEMNVSTLELGDSALYLCASSLGDSGGYGYTFGSGTRLTVV.

This clonotype appeared many times. The DNA of the CDR3 is TGCGCCAGCAGCTTGGAGGGACTAAGAGGAGAGACCCAGTACTTC. It yields the protein CASSLEGLRGETQYF. The chain has TRBV5-1 and TRBJ2-5, with 7 nucleotides matching TRBD2. V lost 0 bases, J lost 4 bases, and 6 bases stayed unmatched. Germline V gene sequence: CDR1 SGHRS, CDR2 YFSETQ. This CDR3 spans 15 amino acids.

Ten or more counts support this clonotype. The V call is TRBV20-1, the J call TRBJ2-3; the D gene is possibly TRBD1 (5 bases). The germline V and J ends were trimmed by 3 bases and 0 bases, with 10 bases remaining between them. Germline V gene lookup returns CDR1 DFQATT and CDR2 SNEGSKA (reference sequence). The CDR3 length is 14 residues. The CDR3 loop is CSARGRGSTDTQYF. In DNA, the CDR3 is TGCAGTGCTAGGGGTAGGGGAAGCACAGATACGCAGTATTTT.

This clonotype was seen many times. The V gene is TRBV3-1, the J gene TRBJ2-3; TRBD2 matches at 7 bases. This CDR3 is 15 amino acids long. The ends lost 5 bases at V and 8 bases at J; junction bases unmatched: 13. Germline assignment: CDR1 LGHDT and CDR2 YNNKEL (reference sequence). The CDR3 bases are TGTGCCAGCAGCTACCCCGGGGAGGGGCGGGCTACGCAGTATTTT. Translation gives CASSYPGEGRATQYF.

Note on this clonotype: At one end, the junction sequence differs from germline, possibly due to a read error. This chain uses TRBV6-1 with TRBJ2-1; 9 bases are shared with TRBD1. CDR3 size: 18 residues. Germline CDR1 reads MNHNS; CDR2 reads SASEGT. The CDR3, as DNA: TGTGCCAGCAGCTCGGACCCGGGACAGGGAATTTCCTATAATGAGCAGTTCTTC. Residues: CASSSDPGQGISYNEQFF.

The chain combines TRBV19 with TRBJ2-7, with TRBD1 identical over 7 bases. V gave up 6 bases and J gave up 4 bases; unmatched junction bases: 6. The CDR3 is 13 residues long. Germline V gene data show CDR1 as LNHDA and CDR2 as SQIVND (reference sequence). CDR3 amino acids: CASSDRVDYEQYF. The CDR3 DNA follows: TGTGCCAGTAGCGACAGGGTGGATTACGAGCAGTACTTC.

This clonotype was detected ten times or more. The chain's CDR3 is CASSPRAALLGNEQFF. The CDR3 DNA is TGTGCCAGCAGTCCCCGAGCGGCGCTTCTCGGCAATGAGCAGTTCTTC. V usage is TRBV28 and J usage is TRBJ2-1, with D perhaps TRBD2 (5 bases). The germline gives CDR1 MDHEN, CDR2 SYDVKM. The CDR3 runs to 16 residues. The V end lost 5 bases, the J end lost 6 bases, and 20 bases lay between the germline ends.

This chain uses TRBV18 with TRBJ1-4, with a possible D match to TRBD1 (6 bases). The V end lost 3 bases, the J end lost 4 bases, and 18 bases lay between the germline ends. Germline assignment: CDR1 KGHSH and CDR2 LQKENI. This CDR3 contains 17 residues. CDR3 DNA: TGTGCCAGCTCACCGAGTTTGCGACAGGCTAATAATGAAAAACTGTTTTTT. It translates to CASSPSLRQANNEKLFF.

At least ten counts were recorded for this clonotype. V is TRBV20-1 and J is TRBJ2-2; 7 positions match TRBD2. Trimming cost V 3 bases and J 6 bases; bases outside gene matches: 7. Germline CDR1 and CDR2: DFQATT and SNEGSKA (reference sequence). The CDR3 sequence is 14 residues long. The CDR3 coding sequence is TGCAGTGCTAGGGCTAGACTAGCTCCCGGGGAGCTGTTTTTT. Translating it yields CSARARLAPGELFF.

Ten or more counts support this clonotype. The chain couples TRBV9 to TRBJ1-1; D might be TRBD1 (5 bases). The CDR3 runs 13 residues. Germline V gene sequence: CDR1 SGDLS, CDR2 YYNGEE. The ends were cut back, 3 bases at V and 3 bases at J, with 9 bases in the middle. This CDR3 is CASSAGTHTEAFF. The CDR3, as DNA: TGTGCCAGCAGCGCCGGGACCCACACTGAAGCTTTCTTT.

This clonotype was recorded many times. The gene calls are TRBV7-8 and TRBJ2-1, with 12 bases that match TRBD2. V lost 0 bases and J lost 4; bases outside the gene matches: 4. The CDR3 loop spans 17 amino acids. Germline loops: CDR1 SGHVS, CDR2 FQNEAQ. Here the CDR3 DNA reads TGTGCCAGCAGCTTAGCGGGGCTAGCGGGAGGGTACAATGAGCAGTTCTTC. Encoded protein: CASSLAGLAGGYNEQFF.

This clonotype has at least ten counts. The chain joins TRBV11-2 to TRBJ2-5; 9 bases match TRBD2. Germline V gene sequence: CDR1 SGHAT, CDR2 FQNNGV. After removal of 5 bases from V and 5 bases from J, the junction contained 15 bases not matched to a gene. This CDR3 has 17 residues. The DNA of the CDR3 is TGTGCCAGCAGCGCGACCCTCGGGGTAGCGGGAGTTGAGACCCAGTACTTC. Its translation: CASSATLGVAGVETQYF.

Only a few counts were recorded for this clonotype. The chain employs TRBV20-1 and TRBJ2-5; 8 nucleotides align to TRBD1. Germline V gene lookup returns CDR1 DFQATT and CDR2 SNEGSKA (reference sequence). CDR3 length equals 16 residues. V shed 1 base, J shed 5 bases, and the junction held 12 bases outside the gene matches. The CDR3 bases are TGCAGTGCTAGAGGAGGAGGGGCAGGGGGCGCTGAGACCCAGTACTTC. Protein product: CSARGGGAGGAETQYF.

This clonotype was recorded many times. The chain carries TRBV30 and TRBJ2-7, with TRBD1 as a possible D gene (6 bases). Trimming shortened V by 4 bases and J by 1 base, and 11 bases separated the two germline ends. CDR1 and CDR2 from the germline V gene are GTSNPN and SVGIG (reference sequence). The CDR3 is 13 amino acids. Here the CDR3 reads CAWKGRGSYEQYF. The CDR3 nucleotides are TGTGCCTGGAAAGGCAGGGGATCCTACGAGCAGTACTTC.

This clonotype was observed a handful of times. The chain carries TRBV5-5 and TRBJ2-2; 10 bases fit TRBD1. V was clipped by 4 bases and J by 4 bases; unmatched bases: 7. There are 16 residues in the CDR3. Germline V lookup: CDR1 SGHKS, CDR2 YYEKEE (reference sequence). The CDR3 DNA reads TGTGCCAGCAGCAAAACCGGGACAGGGGTCACCGGGGAGCTGTTTTTT. This encodes CASSKTGTGVTGELFF.

The chain employs TRBV29-1 and TRBJ1-4; no clear D. CDR1 SQVTM and CDR2 ANQGSEA come from the germline V gene. With 4 bases removed from V and 8 bases from J, the gap between germline ends came to 14 bases. The CDR3 consists of 13 residues. Here the CDR3 DNA reads TGCAGCGTTGCTGAGTGGGTTGGAGAAAAACTGTTTTTT. It translates to CSVAEWVGEKLFF.

The chain has TRBV12-3 or TRBV12-4 and TRBJ2-7; TRBD2 matches 7 bases. With 2 bases clipped from V and 2 bases from J, the junction kept 6 bases outside the gene matches. CDR3 size: 15 residues. Written as DNA, the CDR3 is TGTGCCAGCAGTTTACGGCTAGCGGTCCCCTACGAGCAGTACTTC. This codes for CASSLRLAVPYEQYF.

The CDR3 nucleotides are TGTGCCAGCAGCGGCGGGAGGGGGTACGAGCAGTACTTC. Residues: CASSGGRGYEQYF. The rearrangement joins TRBV2 to TRBJ2-7, with 9 bases lining up with TRBD2. V dropped 6 bases and J dropped 4; count of bases not matched to a gene: 4. Germline CDR1 reads SNHLY; CDR2 reads FYNNEI. CDR3 length: 13 residues.

This clonotype came up once. This may be a read error: a much more frequent sequence differs by one nucleotide. J is TRBJ1-6 and V is TRBV13; unclear D gene. The CDR3 is 15 amino acids. Germline CDR1 and CDR2: PRHDT and FYEKMQ (reference sequence). The CDR3 bases are TGTGCCAGCAGCTTTTTCCGGGGAATAGATTCACCCCCCCACTTT. Translation: CASSFFRGIDSPPHF.

There are many counts of this clonotype. The chain recombines TRBV3-1 with TRBJ1-2; D gene uncertain. CDR1 and CDR2 from the germline V gene are LGHDT and YNNKEL (reference sequence). This CDR3 has 15 amino acids. With 0 bases removed from V and 5 bases from J, the gap between germline ends came to 13 bases. CDR3: CASSQEAAGGYGYTF. Written as DNA, the CDR3 is TGTGCCAGCAGCCAAGAAGCCGCGGGAGGGTATGGCTACACCTTC.

This clonotype showed up many times. V is TRBV28 and J is TRBJ2-3, with 10 bases matching TRBD2. Trimming took 8 bases from V and 0 from J; bases not matched to a gene: 8. CDR1 MDHEN and CDR2 SYDVKM come from the germline V gene. This CDR3 is 16 amino acids long. The CDR3 bases are TGTGCCAGCTTCGGTAGCGGGAGGCCTAGCACAGATACGCAGTATTTT. This translates into CASFGSGRPSTDTQYF.

This clonotype came up many times. V is TRBV5-6 and J is TRBJ2-5; D is ambiguous. Germline CDR1 is SGHDT and CDR2 is YYEEEE. V gave up 3 bases and J gave up 5 bases, with 8 bases separating them. This CDR3 has 12 amino acids. The CDR3 DNA follows: TGTGCCAGCAGCTCCAGGCCCGAGACCCAGTACTTC. Translation: CASSSRPETQYF.